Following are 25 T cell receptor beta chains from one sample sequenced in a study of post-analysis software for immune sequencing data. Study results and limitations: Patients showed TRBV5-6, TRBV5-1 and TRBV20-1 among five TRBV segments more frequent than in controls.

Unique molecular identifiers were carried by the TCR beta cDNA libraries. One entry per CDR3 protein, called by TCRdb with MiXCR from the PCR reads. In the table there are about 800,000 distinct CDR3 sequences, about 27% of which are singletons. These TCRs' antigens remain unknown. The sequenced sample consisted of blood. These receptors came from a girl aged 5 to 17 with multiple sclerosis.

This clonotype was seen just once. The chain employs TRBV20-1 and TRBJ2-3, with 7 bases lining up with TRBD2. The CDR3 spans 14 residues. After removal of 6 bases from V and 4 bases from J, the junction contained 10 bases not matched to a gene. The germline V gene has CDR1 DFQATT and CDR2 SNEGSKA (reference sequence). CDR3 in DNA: TGCAGTGCCCCAGGCACTAGCGTTCCAGATACGCAGTATTTT. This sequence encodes CSAPGTSVPDTQYF.

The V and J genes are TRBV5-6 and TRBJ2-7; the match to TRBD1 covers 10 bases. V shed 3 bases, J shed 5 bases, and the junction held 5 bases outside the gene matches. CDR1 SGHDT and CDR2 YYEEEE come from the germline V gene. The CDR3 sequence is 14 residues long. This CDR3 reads CASSCGGQGDEQYF. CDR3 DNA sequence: TGTGCCAGCAGCTGCGGCGGACAGGGGGACGAGCAGTACTTC.

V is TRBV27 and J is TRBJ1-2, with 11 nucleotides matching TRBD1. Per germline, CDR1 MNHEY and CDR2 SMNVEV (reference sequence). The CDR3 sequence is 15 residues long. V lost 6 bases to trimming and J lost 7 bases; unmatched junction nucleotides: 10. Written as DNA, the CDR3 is TGTGCCAGCAGAACCCACGGACAGGGGGCTCCTGGCTACACCTTC. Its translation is CASRTHGQGAPGYTF.

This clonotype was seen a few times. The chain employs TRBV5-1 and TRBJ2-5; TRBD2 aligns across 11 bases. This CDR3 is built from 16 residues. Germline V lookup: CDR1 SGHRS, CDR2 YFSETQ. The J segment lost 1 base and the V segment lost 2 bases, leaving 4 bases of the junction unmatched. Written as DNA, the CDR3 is TGCGCCAGCAGCTTAATTAGCGGGAGGGCCCAAGAGACCCAGTACTTC. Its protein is CASSLISGRAQETQYF.

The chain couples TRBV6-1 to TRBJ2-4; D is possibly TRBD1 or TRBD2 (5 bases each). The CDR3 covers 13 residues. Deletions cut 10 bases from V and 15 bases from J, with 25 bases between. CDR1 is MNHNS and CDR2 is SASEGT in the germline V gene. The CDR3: CATGTEYYYERYF. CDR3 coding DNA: TGTGCCACCGGGACCGAGTATTACTACGAGCGGTACTTC.

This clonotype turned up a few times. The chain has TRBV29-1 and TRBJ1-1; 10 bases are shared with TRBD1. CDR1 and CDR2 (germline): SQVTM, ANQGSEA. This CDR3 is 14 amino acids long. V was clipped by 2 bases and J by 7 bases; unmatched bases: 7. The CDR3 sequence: CSVERDRGAGEAFF. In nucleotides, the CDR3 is TGCAGCGTTGAACGGGACAGGGGAGCCGGTGAAGCTTTCTTT.

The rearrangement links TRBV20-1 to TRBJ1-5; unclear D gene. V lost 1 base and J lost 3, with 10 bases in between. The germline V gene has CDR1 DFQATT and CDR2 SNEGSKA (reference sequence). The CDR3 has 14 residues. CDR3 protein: CSARVGYNNQPQHF. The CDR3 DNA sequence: TGCAGTGCTAGAGTAGGGTATAACAATCAGCCCCAGCATTTT.

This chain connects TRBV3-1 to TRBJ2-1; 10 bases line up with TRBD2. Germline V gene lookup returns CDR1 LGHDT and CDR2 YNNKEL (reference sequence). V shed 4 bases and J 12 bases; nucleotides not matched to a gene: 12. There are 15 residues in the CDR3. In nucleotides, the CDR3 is TGTGCCAGCAGCCCTGATTTAACTAGCGGGGTTTGGCAGTTCTTC. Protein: CASSPDLTSGVWQFF.

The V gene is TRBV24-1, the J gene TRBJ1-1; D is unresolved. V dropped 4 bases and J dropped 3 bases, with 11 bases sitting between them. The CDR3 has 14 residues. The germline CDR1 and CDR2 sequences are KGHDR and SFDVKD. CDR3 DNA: TGTGCCACCAGTGACCCGGACCGGGACACTGAAGCTTTCTTT. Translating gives CATSDPDRDTEAFF.

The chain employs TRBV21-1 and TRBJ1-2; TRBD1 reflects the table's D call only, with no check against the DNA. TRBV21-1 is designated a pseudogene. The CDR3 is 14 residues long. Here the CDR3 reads CASSKAPGGYGYTF. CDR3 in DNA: TGTGCCAGCAGCAAAGCACCAGGGGGATATGGCTACACCTTC.

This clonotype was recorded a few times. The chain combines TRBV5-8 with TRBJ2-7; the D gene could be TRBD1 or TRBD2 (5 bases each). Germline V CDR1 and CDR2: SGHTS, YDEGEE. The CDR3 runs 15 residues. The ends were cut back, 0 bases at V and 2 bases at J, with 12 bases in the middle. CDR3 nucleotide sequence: TGTGCCAGCAGCTTGGGATGGGGGAATACCTACGAGCAGTACTTC. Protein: CASSLGWGNTYEQYF.

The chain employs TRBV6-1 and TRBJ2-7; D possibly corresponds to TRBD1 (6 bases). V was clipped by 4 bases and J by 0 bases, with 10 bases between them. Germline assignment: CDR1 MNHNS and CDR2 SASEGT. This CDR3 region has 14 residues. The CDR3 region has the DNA TGTGCCAGCAGTGGACGGGACAACTCCTACGAGCAGTACTTC. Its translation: CASSGRDNSYEQYF.

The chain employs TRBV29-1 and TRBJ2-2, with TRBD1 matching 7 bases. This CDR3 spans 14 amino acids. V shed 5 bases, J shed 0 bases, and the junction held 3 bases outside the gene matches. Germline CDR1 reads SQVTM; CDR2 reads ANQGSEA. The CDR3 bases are TGCAGCGTTCCGGGACAGACGAACACCGGGGAGCTGTTTTTT. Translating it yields CSVPGQTNTGELFF.

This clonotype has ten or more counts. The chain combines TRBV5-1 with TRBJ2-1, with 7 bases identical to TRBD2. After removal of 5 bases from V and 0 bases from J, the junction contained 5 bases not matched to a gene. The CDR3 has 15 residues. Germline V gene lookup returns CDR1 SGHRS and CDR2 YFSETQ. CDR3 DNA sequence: TGCGCCAGCAGTCCTCTAGCGGACTCCTACAATGAGCAGTTCTTC. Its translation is CASSPLADSYNEQFF.

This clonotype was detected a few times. CDR3 amino acids: CASSIDRNSGANVLTF. The CDR3 DNA is TGTGCCAGCAGCATAGACCGAAACTCTGGGGCCAACGTCCTGACTTTC. The V and J genes are TRBV9 and TRBJ2-6; D remains ambiguous. Trimming removed 4 bases from V and 0 bases from J, with 11 bases in between. Germline V CDR1 and CDR2: SGDLS, YYNGEE. The CDR3 consists of 16 residues. Full variable domain (remainder filled in from reference TRBV9 and TRBJ2-6): DSGVTQTPKHLITATGQRVTLRCSPRSGDLSVYWYQQSLDQGLQFLIQYYNGEERAKGNILERFSAQQFPDLHSELNLSSLELGDSALYFCASSIDRNSGANVLTFGAGSRLTVL.

The CDR3 sequence is CASSDRQGSSGANVLTF. The CDR3 DNA reads TGTGCCAGCAGCGATCGACAGGGCAGCTCTGGGGCCAACGTCCTGACTTTC. V usage is TRBV6-2 or TRBV6-3 and J usage is TRBJ2-6, with 7 bases lining up with TRBD1. Germline CDR1 MNHEY, CDR2 SVGEGT. This CDR3 contains 17 residues. Trimming took 6 bases from V and 0 from J; bases not matched to a gene: 8.

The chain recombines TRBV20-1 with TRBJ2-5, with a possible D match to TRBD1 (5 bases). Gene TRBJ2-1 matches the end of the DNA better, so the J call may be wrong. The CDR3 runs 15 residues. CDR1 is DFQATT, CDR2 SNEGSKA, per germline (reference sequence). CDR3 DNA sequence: TGCAGTGCTAGGTGGGGCTTGGAACCCCAAGAGACCCAGTTCTTC. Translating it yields CSARWGLEPQETQFF.

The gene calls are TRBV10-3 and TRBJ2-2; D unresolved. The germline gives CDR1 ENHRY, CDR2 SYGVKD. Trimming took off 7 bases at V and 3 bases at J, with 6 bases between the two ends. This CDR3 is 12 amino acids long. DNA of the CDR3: TGTGCCATCATGGCGGACACCGGGGAGCTGTTTTTT. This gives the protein CAIMADTGELFF.

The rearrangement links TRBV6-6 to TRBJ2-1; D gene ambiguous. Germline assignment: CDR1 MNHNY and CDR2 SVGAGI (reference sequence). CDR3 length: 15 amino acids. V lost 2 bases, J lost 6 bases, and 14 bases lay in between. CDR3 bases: TGTGCCAGCAGTTACCCAACGCGGACCTCCAATGAGCAGTTCTTC. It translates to CASSYPTRTSNEQFF.

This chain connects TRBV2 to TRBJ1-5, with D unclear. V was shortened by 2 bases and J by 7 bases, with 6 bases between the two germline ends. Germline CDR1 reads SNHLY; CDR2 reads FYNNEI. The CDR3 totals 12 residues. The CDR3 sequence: CASSESKQPQHF. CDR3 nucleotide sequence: TGTGCCAGCAGTGAATCTAAGCAGCCCCAGCATTTT.

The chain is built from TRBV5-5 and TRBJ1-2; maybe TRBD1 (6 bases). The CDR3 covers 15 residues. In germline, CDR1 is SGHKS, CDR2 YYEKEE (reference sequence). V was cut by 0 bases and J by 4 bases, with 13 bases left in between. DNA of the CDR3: TGTGCCAGCAGCTTGGAGGGGGGCGCGGTCTATGGCTACACCTTC. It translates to CASSLEGGAVYGYTF.

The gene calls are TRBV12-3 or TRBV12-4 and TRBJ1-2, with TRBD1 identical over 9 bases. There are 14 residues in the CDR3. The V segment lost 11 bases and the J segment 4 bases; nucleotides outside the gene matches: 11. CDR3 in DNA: TGTGCCTGCGGATTCCGGGACAGGGCCTATGGCTACACCTTC. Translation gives CACGFRDRAYGYTF.

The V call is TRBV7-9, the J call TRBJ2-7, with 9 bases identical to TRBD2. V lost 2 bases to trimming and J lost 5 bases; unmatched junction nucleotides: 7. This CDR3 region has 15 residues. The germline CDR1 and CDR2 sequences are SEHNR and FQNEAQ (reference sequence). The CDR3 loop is CASSLLLGLADEQYF. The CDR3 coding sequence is TGTGCCAGCAGCTTATTGTTGGGACTAGCCGACGAGCAGTACTTC.

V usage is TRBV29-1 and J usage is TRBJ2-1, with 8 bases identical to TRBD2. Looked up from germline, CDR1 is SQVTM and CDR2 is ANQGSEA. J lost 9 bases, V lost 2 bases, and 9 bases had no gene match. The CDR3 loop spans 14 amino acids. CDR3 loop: CSVETLAGSGEQFF. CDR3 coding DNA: TGCAGCGTTGAAACGCTAGCGGGCAGCGGTGAGCAGTTCTTC.

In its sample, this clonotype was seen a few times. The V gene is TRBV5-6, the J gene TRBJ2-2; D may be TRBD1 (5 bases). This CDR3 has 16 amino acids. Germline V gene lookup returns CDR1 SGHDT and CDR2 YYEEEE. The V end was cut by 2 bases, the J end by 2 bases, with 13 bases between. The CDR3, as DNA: TGTGCCAGCAGCTTCTTAGCAGGGCTAAACACCGGGGAGCTGTTTTTT. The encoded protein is CASSFLAGLNTGELFF.